These 18 T cell receptor beta chains originate from one sample sequenced in a study of T cell responses to AZD1222 COVID-19 vaccine. Method: immunoSEQ multiplex PCR; TCRdb's copy keeps in-frame clones and lacks some. Here the sample spans about 89,000 clones, 90% to 95% being singletons. Sequences were derived from peripheral blood, sampled 28 days after the second AZD1222 dose. The receptors here all came from an adult who received the AZD1222 COVID-19 vaccine.

The rearrangement uses TRBV19 and TRBJ2-1, with 12 bases aligning to TRBD2. Looked up from germline, CDR1 is LNHDA and CDR2 is SQIVND (reference sequence). Trimming took 4 bases from V and 4 from J; bases not matched to a gene: 5. The CDR3 is made up of 16 amino acids. The CDR3 is CASSTPSGRAYNEQFF. CDR3 coding DNA: TGTGCCAGTAGTACCCCTAGCGGGAGGGCTTACAATGAGCAGTTCTTC.

The genes are TRBV7-9 and TRBJ2-7, with 11 bases that match TRBD1. CDR3 length: 15 residues. Germline V gives CDR1 SEHNR, CDR2 FQNEAQ (reference sequence). The junction had 5 bases not matched to a gene; V was cut back by 2 bases and J by 5 bases. The CDR3 sequence is CASSLWDRGAHEQYF. The CDR3 DNA sequence: TGTGCCAGCAGCTTATGGGACAGGGGGGCCCACGAGCAGTACTTC.

V usage is TRBV6-1 and J usage is TRBJ1-6; the D gene is possibly TRBD1 (5 bases). The CDR3 sequence is 16 residues long. Germline V gives CDR1 MNHNS, CDR2 SASEGT. Trimming took 4 bases from V and 4 from J, leaving 14 bases between them. CDR3 in amino acids: CASSARRDEYNSPLHF. DNA for the CDR3: TGTGCCAGCAGTGCGCGCAGGGATGAGTATAATTCACCCCTCCACTTT.

The chain couples TRBV2 to TRBJ1-6, with a weak D call TRBD1 (5 bases). The CDR3 is 14 amino acids. Trimming removed 3 bases at V and 7 bases at J, with 10 bases between. Germline V gives CDR1 SNHLY, CDR2 FYNNEI. This CDR3 reads CASSEGRVNSPLHF. In DNA, the CDR3 is TGTGCCAGCAGTGAGGGCAGGGTAAATTCACCCCTCCACTTT.

The chain joins TRBV10-1 to TRBJ1-1; the D gene is possibly TRBD1 (5 bases). The ends were cut back, 6 bases at V and 3 bases at J, with 11 bases in the middle. Germline V lookup: CDR1 WNHNN, CDR2 SYGVQD (reference sequence). This CDR3 contains 13 residues. The chain's CDR3 is CASRRGKDTEAFF. In DNA, the CDR3 is TGCGCCAGCAGGAGGGGCAAGGACACTGAAGCTTTCTTT.

The chain carries TRBV9 and TRBJ1-1, with D hard to call. Trimming took off 0 bases at V and 1 base at J, with 10 bases between the two ends. The CDR3 has 15 residues. Germline V gives CDR1 SGDLS, CDR2 YYNGEE. The CDR3 loop reads CASSVDGRENTEAFF. CDR3 nucleotide sequence: TGTGCCAGCAGCGTAGACGGCAGAGAGAACACTGAAGCTTTCTTT. Full variable domain (remainder filled in from reference TRBV9 and TRBJ1-1): DSGVTQTPKHLITATGQRVTLRCSPRSGDLSVYWYQQSLDQGLQFLIQYYNGEERAKGNILERFSAQQFPDLHSELNLSSLELGDSALYFCASSVDGRENTEAFFGQGTRLTVV.

The V call is TRBV19, the J call TRBJ1-2, with a possible D match to TRBD1 (5 bases). This CDR3 comprises 14 residues. The germline V gene has CDR1 LNHDA and CDR2 SQIVND (reference sequence). The V and J ends lost 7 bases and 0 bases respectively, with 12 bases between them. Here the CDR3 DNA reads TGTGCCAGTAAGCCCCAGGGATCTAACTATGGCTACACCTTC. Residues: CASKPQGSNYGYTF.

The CDR3 sequence: CASSLRETQYF. DNA of the CDR3: TGTGCCAGCAGTTTACGGGAGACCCAGTACTTC. V and J are TRBV28 and TRBJ2-5; D unresolved. V lost 2 bases, J lost 5 bases, and 3 bases lay in between. CDR3 length: 11 residues. The germline gives CDR1 MDHEN, CDR2 SYDVKM.

J is TRBJ1-5 and V is TRBV30; maybe TRBD1 (5 bases). This CDR3 spans 15 amino acids. The V and J ends lost 0 bases and 1 base respectively, with 10 bases between them. The germline gives CDR1 GTSNPN, CDR2 SVGIG (reference sequence). The DNA for the CDR3 is TGTGCCTGGAGTGTACAACAGGCCAGCAATCAGCCCCAGCATTTT. Its translation is CAWSVQQASNQPQHF.

The V and J genes are TRBV3-1 (or the pseudogene TRBV3-2) and TRBJ2-7; 7 positions agree with TRBD2. The CDR3 extends over 15 amino acids. The V and J ends lost 0 bases and 0 bases, in that order; junction bases with no gene match: 2. Germline lookup yields CDR1 LGHDT and CDR2 YNNKEL (reference sequence). CDR3 bases: TGTGCCAGCAGCCAAGAGGAGCGGGGCTCCTACGAGCAGTACTTC. It specifies CASSQEERGSYEQYF.

The chain employs TRBV7-3 and TRBJ2-1, with 10 bases aligning to TRBD2. Germline V gives CDR1 SGHTA, CDR2 FQGTGA. CDR3 length equals 15 residues. The ends lost 2 bases at V and 8 bases at J; junction bases unmatched: 6. The CDR3 loop is CASSLRLAGVDEQFF. CDR3 in DNA: TGTGCCAGCAGCTTACGGCTAGCGGGAGTGGATGAGCAGTTCTTC.

V gene TRBV3-1 (or the pseudogene TRBV3-2) combines with J gene TRBJ2-1; 12 bases match TRBD2. The CDR3 runs 15 residues. V was clipped by 6 bases and J by 7 bases; unmatched bases: 7. CDR1 and CDR2 from the germline V gene are LGHDT and YNNKEL (reference sequence). CDR3 sequence (DNA): TGTGCCAGCAGTCGACTAGCGGGGGTCTGGAATGAGCAGTTCTTC. It translates to CASSRLAGVWNEQFF.

This sequence joins TRBV29-1 and TRBJ2-7, with TRBD1 identical over 9 bases. Germline V gene sequence: CDR1 SQVTM, CDR2 ANQGSEA. The CDR3 has 12 residues. The J segment lost 2 bases and the V segment lost 7 bases, leaving 3 bases of the junction unmatched. This CDR3 reads CSADRGPYEQYF. The DNA of the CDR3 is TGCAGCGCGGACAGGGGTCCCTACGAGCAGTACTTC.

The chain carries TRBV5-4 and TRBJ2-5; D gene uncertain. Germline assignment: CDR1 SGHNT and CDR2 YYREEE (reference sequence). This CDR3 has 13 residues. Trimming pared 0 bases from V and 7 bases from J, leaving 10 bases between. The CDR3 here is CASSLDPMGTQYF. In nucleotides, the CDR3 is TGTGCCAGCAGCTTGGATCCTATGGGGACCCAGTACTTC.

The chain recombines TRBV29-1 with TRBJ1-2, with D perhaps matching TRBD1 (6 bases). This CDR3 is 12 amino acids long. V lost 4 bases to trimming and J lost 4 bases, with 10 bases between them. CDR1 is SQVTM and CDR2 is ANQGSEA in the germline V gene. The CDR3 sequence: CSVGRGGYGYTF. CDR3 in DNA: TGCAGCGTTGGCAGGGGCGGCTATGGCTACACCTTC.

The chain carries TRBV19 and TRBJ1-3, with D maybe TRBD1 (6 bases). Trimming took off 3 bases at V and 8 bases at J, with 11 bases between the two ends. Per germline, CDR1 LNHDA and CDR2 SQIVND (reference sequence). The CDR3 extends over 13 amino acids. The CDR3 region has the DNA TGTGCCAGTAGTATCAGGGGCTTGGACACCATATATTTT. Its protein product is CASSIRGLDTIYF.

The CDR3 region is CASNPSGGAFIHEQYF. The CDR3 DNA sequence: TGTGCCAGTAATCCTAGCGGGGGGGCCTTCATCCACGAGCAGTACTTC. The chain combines TRBV19 with TRBJ2-7; 12 bases line up with TRBD2. Per the germline V gene, CDR1 is LNHDA and CDR2 is SQIVND (reference sequence). V lost 7 bases and J lost 5; bases outside the gene matches: 12. This CDR3 has 16 residues.

The rearrangement uses TRBV6-5 and TRBJ2-1, with D perhaps TRBD2 (7 bases). V dropped 10 bases and J dropped 6 bases, with 22 bases sitting between them. Germline V lookup: CDR1 MNHEY, CDR2 SVGAGI. This CDR3 is 15 amino acids long. For the CDR3, the DNA is TGTGCCACCAAGTGGGGGGGGCTGGGCGGCAATGAGCAGTTCTTC. Amino acid sequence: CATKWGGLGGNEQFF.